The next 28 T cell receptor beta chains were all read from a single sample in a study of T-cell reconstitution after alpha-beta-depleted transplantation in children. Preparation of the TCRbeta library was carried out with unique molecular identifiers. TCRdb passed the PCR reads through MiXCR, listing each CDR3 protein once. The sample has about 460,000 distinct CDR3 sequences; roughly 11% are singletons. The sequencing here drew on PBMCs, mostly from graft donor cells, taken 180 days after TCRalphabeta/CD19-depleted stem cell transplant. The receptors originated from a female patient aged 2-15 years who had a stem cell transplant for aplastic anemia, so the T cells may come from the graft donor.

The V call is TRBV10-3, the J call TRBJ1-2; TRBD1 matches at 9 bases. J gave up 4 bases and V 3 bases, and 6 bases lay outside the gene matches. This CDR3 comprises 15 residues. Germline V gene sequence: CDR1 ENHRY, CDR2 SYGVKD. The CDR3: CAISEQGASTYGYTF. The DNA for the CDR3 is TGTGCCATCAGTGAACAGGGGGCATCGACCTATGGCTACACCTTC.

There are a few counts of this clonotype. This rearrangement joins TRBV9 to TRBJ2-6; D is possibly TRBD1 or TRBD2 (6 bases each). This CDR3 region has 19 residues. The germline V gene encodes CDR1 SGDLS and CDR2 YYNGEE. V lost 4 bases to trimming and J lost 0 bases, with 20 bases between them. The CDR3: CASSTRGRYTNSGANVLTF. The CDR3 DNA sequence: TGTGCCAGCAGCACCCGGGGGCGGTACACCAACTCTGGGGCCAACGTCCTGACTTTC.

This clonotype occurred a few times. V is TRBV5-1 and J is TRBJ1-1; perhaps TRBD1 as D (5 bases). The CDR3 loop spans 15 amino acids. V was cut by 4 bases and J by 1 base, with 14 bases left in between. CDR1 SGHRS and CDR2 YFSETQ come from the germline V gene. DNA for the CDR3: TGCGCCAGCAGCCCCTCCGGGACGGGGAACACTGAAGCTTTCTTT. The encoded protein is CASSPSGTGNTEAFF.

CDR3 sequence reads: CASSQEERGGRFF. The CDR3 nucleotides read TGTGCCAGCAGCCAAGAGGAGCGGGGGGGCCGGTTCTTC. This chain links TRBV3-1 with TRBJ2-1; 10 bases line up with TRBD2. The CDR3 is 13 amino acids. Germline-derived CDR1 and CDR2 are LGHDT and YNNKEL (reference sequence). V gave up 0 bases and J gave up 15 bases; unmatched junction bases: 5.

The gene calls are TRBV15 and TRBJ2-1, with unresolved D. Germline V gene sequence: CDR1 LNHNV, CDR2 YYDKDF (reference sequence). The length of the CDR3 is 13 residues. The ends were cut back, 3 bases at V and 2 bases at J, with 5 bases in the middle. CDR3 residues: CATSRTPYNEQFF. The DNA of the CDR3 is TGTGCCACCAGCAGGACCCCCTACAATGAGCAGTTCTTC. The entire variable domain, with the rest obtained from reference TRBV15 and TRBJ2-1, is as follows: DAMVIQNPRYQVTQFGKPVTLSCSQTLNHNVMYWYQQKSSQAPKLLFHYYDKDFNNEADTPDNFQSRRPNTSFCFLDIRSPGLGDTAMYLCATSRTPYNEQFFGPGTRLTVL.

This chain uses TRBV3-1 with TRBJ1-6; 7 nucleotides agree with TRBD1. The length of the CDR3 is 15 residues. Trimming removed 3 bases from V and 7 bases from J; junction bases left unmatched: 6. Germline lookup yields CDR1 LGHDT and CDR2 YNNKEL (reference sequence). The CDR3 reads CASSQVSGGNSPLHF. CDR3 nucleotides: TGTGCCAGCAGCCAGGTCTCAGGGGGGAATTCACCCCTCCACTTT.

This clonotype has just a few counts. The rearrangement links TRBV20-1 to TRBJ2-5, with D possibly TRBD2 on 6 matching bases. V lost 4 bases, J lost 5 bases, and 17 bases lay in between. Germline CDR1 DFQATT, CDR2 SNEGSKA (reference sequence). The CDR3 runs to 14 residues. The CDR3 region has the DNA TGCAGTGCTACGCTAGGTAGCGGAGGGGAGACCCAGTACTTC. Its translation: CSATLGSGGETQYF.

This clonotype turned up a few times. The chain recombines TRBV5-1 with TRBJ2-2; 8 bases are shared with TRBD1. The CDR3 totals 16 residues. V dropped 1 base and J dropped 0; count of bases not matched to a gene: 2. Germline CDR1 and CDR2: SGHRS and YFSETQ. The CDR3 nucleotides are TGCGCCAGCAGCTTGCAGGGGGCGTCGAACACCGGGGAGCTGTTTTTT. Its protein is CASSLQGASNTGELFF. The complete variable domain, with remaining parts taken from reference TRBV5-1 and TRBJ2-2, reads KAGVTQTPRYLIKTRGQQVTLSCSPISGHRSVSWYQQTPGQGLQFLFEYFSETQRNKGNFPGRFSGRQFSNSRSEMNVSTLELGDSALYLCASSLQGASNTGELFFGEGSRLTVL.

This rearrangement joins TRBV5-1 to TRBJ2-1; 11 bases match TRBD2. This CDR3 has 15 amino acids. J gave up 5 bases and V 4 bases, and 5 bases lay outside the gene matches. The V gene's germline CDR1 is SGHRS and CDR2 YFSETQ. CDR3: CASSPGLAVDNEQFF. For the CDR3, the DNA is TGCGCCAGCAGCCCGGGACTAGCGGTCGACAATGAGCAGTTCTTC.

This clonotype was recorded a few times. This chain connects TRBV9 to TRBJ2-6; the D is unclear. The germline V and J ends were trimmed by 3 bases and 2 bases, with 12 bases remaining between them. The CDR3 covers 16 residues. Germline CDR1 and CDR2: SGDLS and YYNGEE. The CDR3 loop is CASSASTDTGANVLTF. The CDR3 DNA follows: TGTGCCAGCAGCGCATCCACAGACACTGGGGCCAACGTCCTGACTTTC.

This clonotype has only a few counts. The chain links TRBV19 to TRBJ2-1; 10 bases match TRBD2. Per germline, CDR1 LNHDA and CDR2 SQIVND (reference sequence). This CDR3 is built from 13 residues. The trim removed 9 bases at V and 7 bases at J, leaving 6 bases unmatched. The CDR3 loop is CASTPGLANEQFF. DNA for the CDR3: TGTGCCAGCACGCCGGGACTAGCGAATGAGCAGTTCTTC. The full variable domain, rest sourced from reference TRBV19 and TRBJ2-1, is DGGITQSPKYLFRKEGQNVTLSCEQNLNHDAMYWYRQDPGQGLRLIYYSQIVNDFQKGDIAEGYSVSREKKESFPLTVTSAQKNPTAFYLCASTPGLANEQFFGPGTRLTVL.

This clonotype has more than one count but fewer than ten. CDR3 bases: TGTGCCAGTAGTACCCCGGACAGGGGGCGAGGGTCTGGCAATCAGCCCCAGCATTTT. Translated: CASSTPDRGRGSGNQPQHF. The J gene is TRBJ1-5, the V gene TRBV19, with 11 positions matching TRBD1. The J segment lost 2 bases and the V segment lost 4 bases, leaving 13 bases of the junction unmatched. The CDR3 covers 19 residues. Germline CDR1 is LNHDA and CDR2 is SQIVND (reference sequence).

The V call is TRBV24-1, the J call TRBJ2-3; D perhaps matches TRBD2 (7 bases). Germline CDR1 KGHDR, CDR2 SFDVKD. The CDR3 length is 15 residues. V shed 0 bases and J shed 4 bases, with 10 bases lying between them. CDR3 amino acids: CATSDLRGRADTQYF. CDR3 bases: TGTGCCACCAGTGATTTGAGGGGGAGGGCAGATACGCAGTATTTT.

This clonotype occurred a few times. This chain uses TRBV4-3 with TRBJ1-5; perhaps TRBD1 as D (6 bases). CDR3 size: 15 residues. Per the germline V gene, CDR1 is LGHNA and CDR2 is YSLEER. V shed 0 bases and J shed 4 bases, with 10 bases lying between them. The CDR3 nucleotides are TGCGCCAGCAGCCAAGACCAGGGGTGGAATCAGCCCCAGCATTTT. Translated: CASSQDQGWNQPQHF.

This clonotype has only a few counts. The chain has TRBV20-1 and TRBJ2-1; the match to TRBD2 covers 12 bases. The germline CDR1 and CDR2 sequences are DFQATT and SNEGSKA (reference sequence). This CDR3 comprises 18 residues. V lost 6 bases to trimming and J lost 0 bases; unmatched junction nucleotides: 12. The CDR3 region has the DNA TGCAGTGCCCGCAGGGGGACTAGCGGGTCTCGCTCCTACAATGAGCAGTTCTTC. Translated: CSARRGTSGSRSYNEQFF.

This clonotype was counted many times. This chain uses TRBV13 with TRBJ2-5, with D hard to call. CDR1 is PRHDT, CDR2 FYEKMQ, per germline (reference sequence). Trimming took 2 bases from V and 1 from J, leaving 5 bases between them. The length of the CDR3 is 13 residues. CDR3: CASSLQAQETQYF. CDR3 coding DNA: TGTGCCAGCAGCTTACAAGCCCAAGAGACCCAGTACTTC. The complete variable domain, with remaining parts taken from reference TRBV13 and TRBJ2-5, reads AAGVIQSPRHLIKEKRETATLKCYPIPRHDTVYWYQQGPGQDPQFLISFYEKMQSDKGSIPDRFSAQQFSDYHSELNMSSLELGDSALYFCASSLQAQETQYFGPGTRLLVL.

CDR3 region: CASSLAKPSGKTDTQYF. CDR3 coding DNA: TGTGCCAGCAGCTTAGCCAAGCCTAGCGGGAAAACAGATACGCAGTATTTT. J is TRBJ2-3 and V is TRBV7-2; 9 nucleotides match TRBD2. CDR3 length: 17 residues. Per germline, CDR1 SGHTA and CDR2 FQGNSA. Germline trimming cut 0 bases from V and 3 bases from J; bases unmatched to any gene: 7.

The chain is built from TRBV28 and TRBJ1-1, with D uncertain. Germline CDR1 is MDHEN and CDR2 is SYDVKM. The CDR3 extends over 12 amino acids. V was shortened by 7 bases and J by 1 base, with 7 bases between the two germline ends. The CDR3: CASTSGNTEAFF. The CDR3 coding sequence is TGTGCCAGCACCTCCGGGAACACTGAAGCTTTCTTT.

This chain joins TRBV7-7 and TRBJ2-2; D is possibly TRBD1 or TRBD2 (5 bases each). V was pared by 5 bases and J by 9 bases, with 16 bases between. Germline V gene sequence: CDR1 SSHAT, CDR2 FNYEAQ (reference sequence). The CDR3 spans 14 residues. In nucleotides, the CDR3 is TGTGCCAGCAGCCACTACCGGGACGGTTGGGAGCTGTTTTTT. Its translation: CASSHYRDGWELFF.

The chain joins TRBV7-9 to TRBJ2-7, with a possible D match to TRBD1 (5 bases). With 1 base removed from V and 3 bases from J, the gap between germline ends came to 13 bases. The CDR3 consists of 15 residues. CDR1 is SEHNR and CDR2 is FQNEAQ in the germline V gene (reference sequence). The CDR3 bases are TGTGCCAGCAGCTTAGGGGTGGGGCAGGGCTACGAGCAGTACTTC. It codes for CASSLGVGQGYEQYF.

This chain links TRBV18 with TRBJ2-7, with D uncertain. CDR1 KGHSH and CDR2 LQKENI come from the germline V gene. Trimming shortened V by 2 bases and J by 2 bases, and 10 bases separated the two germline ends. The CDR3 covers 14 residues. The CDR3 protein is CASSPVGPPYEQYF. The CDR3 DNA is TGTGCCAGCTCACCAGTAGGGCCACCCTACGAGCAGTACTTC.

This clonotype has more than one count but fewer than ten. V gene TRBV12-3 or TRBV12-4 combines with J gene TRBJ2-7, with a weak D call TRBD2 (6 bases). The V and J ends lost 5 bases and 5 bases respectively, with 16 bases between them. The CDR3 covers 14 residues. CDR3: CASSPRRENDEQYF. CDR3 coding DNA: TGTGCCAGCAGTCCTAGACGGGAGAACGACGAGCAGTACTTC.

This clonotype was counted ten times or more. V gene TRBV12-5 combines with J gene TRBJ2-1; possibly TRBD2 for D (7 bases). Germline V CDR1 and CDR2: LGHNT, FRNRAP. V was clipped by 10 bases and J by 7 bases, with 11 bases between them. The length of the CDR3 is 11 residues. In DNA, the CDR3 is TGTGCTACCGAGGGGGGGAATGAGCAGTTCTTC. It specifies CATEGGNEQFF.

The chain employs TRBV30 and TRBJ2-7, with unresolved D. The ends were cut back, 4 bases at V and 6 bases at J, with 10 bases in the middle. Germline loops: CDR1 GTSNPN, CDR2 SVGIG (reference sequence). This CDR3 has 11 amino acids. The CDR3 DNA reads TGTGCCTGGATAAGAACTACCGAGCAGTACTTC. As protein: CAWIRTTEQYF.

CDR3 DNA sequence: TGCGCCAGCAGCTTGGATAGCGGCAGCACAGATACGCAGTATTTT. Translating gives CASSLDSGSTDTQYF. The chain combines TRBV5-1 with TRBJ2-3; weak D call: TRBD2 (6 bases). From germline, CDR1 is SGHRS and CDR2 YFSETQ. The CDR3 is 15 amino acids. V was clipped by 0 bases and J by 0 bases, with 8 bases between them.

This chain connects TRBV20-1 to TRBJ2-7; TRBD2 matches 14 bases. The CDR3 is made up of 14 amino acids. Germline V gene data show CDR1 as DFQATT and CDR2 as SNEGSKA (reference sequence). The junction had 5 bases not matched to a gene; V was cut back by 8 bases and J by 2 bases. The CDR3: CSSGLAGDTYEQYF. CDR3 DNA: TGCAGTTCGGGACTAGCGGGAGATACCTACGAGCAGTACTTC.

This clonotype was seen ten or more times. The DNA for the CDR3 is TGTGCCAGCAGAGGACAGGGAGAAGAGACCCAGTACTTC. Amino acids: CASRGQGEETQYF. The chain couples TRBV28 to TRBJ2-5; TRBD1 matches at 8 bases. With 6 bases clipped from V and 3 bases from J, the junction kept 3 bases outside the gene matches. Per the germline V gene, CDR1 is MDHEN and CDR2 is SYDVKM. This CDR3 is built from 13 residues.

In its sample, this clonotype was seen many times. The V and J genes are TRBV12-3 or TRBV12-4 and TRBJ1-2; maybe TRBD1 (6 bases). The CDR3 extends over 13 amino acids. Deletions cut 6 bases from V and 0 bases from J, with 8 bases between. This CDR3 is CASSWTANYGYTF. The CDR3 region has the DNA TGTGCCAGCAGCTGGACAGCTAACTATGGCTACACCTTC.